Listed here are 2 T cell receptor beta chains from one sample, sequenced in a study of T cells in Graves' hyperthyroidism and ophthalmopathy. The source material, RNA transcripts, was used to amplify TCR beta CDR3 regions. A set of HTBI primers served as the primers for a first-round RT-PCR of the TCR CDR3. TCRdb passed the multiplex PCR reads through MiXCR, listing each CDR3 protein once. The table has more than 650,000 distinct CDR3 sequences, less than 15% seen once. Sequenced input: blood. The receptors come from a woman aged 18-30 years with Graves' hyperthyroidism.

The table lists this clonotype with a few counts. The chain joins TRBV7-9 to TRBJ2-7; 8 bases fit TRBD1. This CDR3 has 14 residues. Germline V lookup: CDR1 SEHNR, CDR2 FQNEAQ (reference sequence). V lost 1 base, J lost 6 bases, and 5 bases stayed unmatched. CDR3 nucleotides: TGTGCCAGCAGCTTAGATCAGGGGGCGGGCGAGCAGTACTTC. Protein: CASSLDQGAGEQYF.

CDR3: CASSYPGTIRSSYEQYF. Written as DNA, the CDR3 is TGTGCCAGCAGTTACCCCGGGACTATTCGAAGCTCCTACGAGCAGTACTTC. The chain couples TRBV7-3 to TRBJ2-7, with 7 bases lining up with TRBD2. This CDR3 is built from 17 residues. Germline V gene sequence: CDR1 SGHTA, CDR2 FQGTGA. Trimming cost V 6 bases and J 0 bases; bases outside gene matches: 14.